A single sample gave rise to the 20 T cell receptor beta chains below, sequenced in a study of blood T cell repertoires in COVID-19. Sequenced by immunoSEQ multiplex PCR; TCRdb stores in-frame clones only, minus some. Here the sample spans about 37,000 clones, roughly nine tenths being singletons. What was sequenced was peripheral blood. The receptors originated from a woman in her twenties or thirties in a cohort sampled during active COVID-19.

The gene calls are TRBV27 and TRBJ2-1; TRBD2 is a possible D gene (6 bases). This CDR3 region has 15 residues. V was cut by 5 bases and J by 0 bases, with 11 bases left in between. CDR1 is MNHEY and CDR2 is SMNVEV in the germline V gene (reference sequence). In DNA form, the CDR3 reads TGTGCCAGCAGTGAGCCGACTAGCTCCTACAATGAGCAGTTCTTC. It translates to CASSEPTSSYNEQFF.

The gene calls are TRBV27 and TRBJ1-1, with D perhaps TRBD1 (6 bases). Germline-derived CDR1 and CDR2 are MNHEY and SMNVEV (reference sequence). The ends were cut back, 4 bases at V and 11 bases at J, with 14 bases in the middle. The CDR3 is made up of 12 amino acids. CDR3 DNA: TGTGCCAGCAGTTCAATAGGGGGGGAGGCTTTCTTT. Encoded protein: CASSSIGGEAFF.

This chain connects TRBV19 to TRBJ2-7; D gene uncertain. Per germline, CDR1 LNHDA and CDR2 SQIVND (reference sequence). The CDR3 sequence is 14 residues long. With 4 bases removed from V and 2 bases from J, the gap between germline ends came to 12 bases. CDR3 in amino acids: CASSTSGSAYEQYF. As DNA, the CDR3 is TGTGCCAGTAGTACCTCAGGATCTGCCTACGAGCAGTACTTC.

The chain combines TRBV6-1 with TRBJ2-1; 7 positions match TRBD2. CDR3 length equals 16 residues. With 0 bases clipped from V and 2 bases from J, the junction kept 4 bases outside the gene matches. CDR1 is MNHNS and CDR2 is SASEGT in the germline V gene. In DNA form, the CDR3 reads TGTGCCAGCAGTGAAGCGACCGGGACTACCTACAATGAGCAGTTCTTC. Encoded protein: CASSEATGTTYNEQFF.

CDR3: CASSLDRGQGIAGANVLTF. Written as DNA, the CDR3 is TGCGCCAGCAGCTTGGATCGCGGACAGGGAATCGCTGGGGCCAACGTCCTGACTTTC. This chain joins TRBV5-1 and TRBJ2-6, with 8 bases identical to TRBD1. This CDR3 contains 19 residues. Germline trimming cut 0 bases from V and 2 bases from J; bases unmatched to any gene: 10. The germline gives CDR1 SGHRS, CDR2 YFSETQ.

The V call is TRBV28, the J call TRBJ1-2, with 9 bases lining up with TRBD1. Germline loops: CDR1 MDHEN, CDR2 SYDVKM. The length of the CDR3 is 18 residues. V shed 5 bases, J shed 5 bases, and the junction held 18 bases outside the gene matches. In DNA, the CDR3 is TGTGCCAGCAGTGTACTTGGGACAGGGAACTTTTTGCGGTATGGCTACACCTTC. Protein sequence: CASSVLGTGNFLRYGYTF.

This clone has only one observation. CDR3 DNA sequence: TGTGCCAGCAGTAACAGGGGGGTGAACACTGAAGCTTTCTTT. This sequence encodes CASSNRGVNTEAFF. V usage is TRBV5-5 and J usage is TRBJ1-1, with 8 bases that match TRBD1. V dropped 5 bases and J dropped 0; count of bases not matched to a gene: 3. The CDR3 is 14 amino acids. The germline gives CDR1 SGHKS, CDR2 YYEKEE (reference sequence). The full variable domain, rest sourced from reference TRBV5-5 and TRBJ1-1, is DAGVTQSPTHLIKTRGQQVTLRCSPISGHKSVSWYQQVLGQGPQFIFQYYEKEERGRGNFPDRFSARQFPNYSSELNVNALLLGDSALYLCASSNRGVNTEAFFGQGTRLTVV.

The gene calls are TRBV11-2 and TRBJ2-7; D is unclear. This CDR3 is 11 amino acids long. Per the germline V gene, CDR1 is SGHAT and CDR2 is FQNNGV. V lost 3 bases, J lost 7 bases, and 7 bases lay in between. DNA of the CDR3: TGTGCCAGCAGCTTTGACGGGGAGCAGTACTTC. As protein: CASSFDGEQYF.

The chain combines TRBV7-2 with TRBJ2-1; 13 nucleotides agree with TRBD2. The length of the CDR3 is 19 residues. Trimming at V came to 5 bases and at J to 0 bases, leaving 10 bases not matched to a gene. CDR1 and CDR2 from the germline V gene are SGHTA and FQGNSA. CDR3 loop: CASSPATSGRASSYNEQFF. Here the CDR3 DNA reads TGTGCCAGCAGCCCTGCCACTAGCGGGAGGGCGAGCTCCTACAATGAGCAGTTCTTC. The full variable domain, rest sourced from reference TRBV7-2 and TRBJ2-1, is GAGVSQSPSNKVTEKGKDVELRCDPISGHTALYWYRQSLGQGLEFLIYFQGNSAPDKSGLPSDRFSAERTGGSVSTLTIQRTQQEDSAVYLCASSPATSGRASSYNEQFFGPGTRLTVL.

This chain uses TRBV29-1 with TRBJ2-2; D is possibly TRBD2 (5 bases). Between the trimmed V and J ends, which lost 7 bases and 5 bases, there was a span of 23 bases. This CDR3 has 16 residues. Germline lookup yields CDR1 SQVTM and CDR2 ANQGSEA. The CDR3 DNA reads TGCAGCGCCGTAGTTCTATTAAGGACGGGGACCGGGGAGCTGTTTTTT. Translation: CSAVVLLRTGTGELFF.

V gene TRBV4-2 combines with J gene TRBJ2-7; 10 positions agree with TRBD2. The CDR3 covers 18 residues. The V gene end was trimmed by 2 bases and the J gene end by 1 base; junction bases not matched to a gene: 11. Per the germline V gene, CDR1 is LGHNA and CDR2 is YNFKEQ. CDR3 residues: CASSQTVGAGGRSYEQYF. CDR3 bases: TGTGCCAGCAGCCAAACGGTTGGAGCGGGAGGGCGATCCTACGAGCAGTACTTC.

V usage is TRBV3-1 (or the pseudogene TRBV3-2) and J usage is TRBJ2-1; 7 nucleotides match TRBD2. With 6 bases clipped from V and 5 bases from J, the junction kept 10 bases outside the gene matches. Germline V lookup: CDR1 LGHDT, CDR2 YNNKEL (reference sequence). The CDR3 is 15 residues long. CDR3 residues: CASRAQSAGDNEQFF. CDR3 DNA: TGTGCCAGCAGGGCCCAGTCTGCGGGAGACAATGAGCAGTTCTTC.

This clone turned up a few times. V gene TRBV7-9 combines with J gene TRBJ1-1; D remains ambiguous. Deletions cut 5 bases from V and 11 bases from J, with 18 bases between. Germline V gene lookup returns CDR1 SEHNR and CDR2 FQNEAQ (reference sequence). This CDR3 has 13 amino acids. DNA for the CDR3: TGTGCCAGCAGCATAAAGGAGACGACGGATGCTTTCTTT. This sequence encodes CASSIKETTDAFF.

This clone showed up just once. The V and J genes are TRBV27 and TRBJ2-7, with 11 bases that match TRBD2. CDR3 length equals 17 residues. V gave up 8 bases and J gave up 1 base; unmatched junction bases: 13. The germline gives CDR1 MNHEY, CDR2 SMNVEV (reference sequence). The CDR3 reads CASRGGTSGLGSYEQYF. The DNA of the CDR3 is TGTGCCAGCCGGGGGGGGACTAGCGGCCTCGGTTCCTACGAGCAGTACTTC.

This chain connects TRBV19 to TRBJ2-1, with TRBD2 matching over 8 bases. J gave up 7 bases and V 0 bases, and 8 bases lay outside the gene matches. CDR1 and CDR2 (germline): LNHDA, SQIVND (reference sequence). The CDR3 spans 16 residues. The CDR3 sequence: CASSIDLAGPGNEQFF. As DNA, the CDR3 is TGTGCCAGTAGTATAGATCTAGCGGGCCCTGGTAATGAGCAGTTCTTC.

This chain connects TRBV7-3 to TRBJ2-2; no clear D. V was pared by 2 bases and J by 7 bases, with 11 bases between. This CDR3 comprises 14 residues. CDR1 is SGHTA, CDR2 FQGTGA, per germline. Written as DNA, the CDR3 is TGTGCCAGCAGCTTACATCAGAGACTCGGGGAGCTGTTTTTT. The encoded protein is CASSLHQRLGELFF.

This clone was observed a few times. The rearrangement joins TRBV5-6 to TRBJ2-7; 8 bases map to TRBD2. Trimming removed 0 bases from V and 7 bases from J; junction bases left unmatched: 6. CDR1 SGHDT and CDR2 YYEEEE come from the germline V gene. This CDR3 spans 14 amino acids. In DNA, the CDR3 is TGTGCCAGCAGCTTGGGGCGGGGGGCGAGGGAGCAGTACTTC. As protein: CASSLGRGAREQYF.

V is TRBV19 and J is TRBJ1-1, with 9 positions matching TRBD1. J gave up 6 bases and V 3 bases, and 5 bases lay outside the gene matches. The CDR3 sequence is 14 residues long. From germline, CDR1 is LNHDA and CDR2 SQIVND (reference sequence). The chain's CDR3 is CASSMGRQGAEAFF. CDR3 in DNA: TGTGCCAGTAGTATGGGGAGACAGGGGGCTGAAGCTTTCTTT.

The CDR3 region has the DNA TGTGCCAGCAGCTTAGCAGCGGGAGCATACAATGAGCAGTTCTTC. Residues: CASSLAAGAYNEQFF. The chain links TRBV7-8 to TRBJ2-1, with TRBD2 matching 8 bases. The ends lost 0 bases at V and 4 bases at J; junction bases unmatched: 2. Per germline, CDR1 SGHVS and CDR2 FQNEAQ. The CDR3 sequence is 15 residues long.

The V call is TRBV3-1 (or the pseudogene TRBV3-2), the J call TRBJ2-3, with 10 bases lining up with TRBD1. Trimming took 10 bases from V and 3 from J; bases not matched to a gene: 16. Germline CDR1 is LGHDT and CDR2 is YNNKEL (reference sequence). This CDR3 region has 17 residues. CDR3: CATAGVRGQGTTDTQYF. Here the CDR3 DNA reads TGTGCCACCGCCGGGGTTCGGGGACAGGGGACGACAGATACGCAGTATTTT.